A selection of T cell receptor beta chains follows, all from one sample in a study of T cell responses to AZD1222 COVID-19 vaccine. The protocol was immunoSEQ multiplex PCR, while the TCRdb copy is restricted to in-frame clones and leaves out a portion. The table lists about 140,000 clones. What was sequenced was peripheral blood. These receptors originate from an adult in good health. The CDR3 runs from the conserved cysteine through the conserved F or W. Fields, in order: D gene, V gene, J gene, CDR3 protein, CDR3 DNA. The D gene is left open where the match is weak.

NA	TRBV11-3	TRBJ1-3	CASSPYGNTIYF	TGTGCCAGCAGCCCATATGGAAACACCATATATTTT
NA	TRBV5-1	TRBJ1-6	CASRYDDSGNSPLHF	TGCGCCAGCAGATATGACGACAGCGGGAATTCACCCCTCCACTTT
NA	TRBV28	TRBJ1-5	CASSVEGGQPQHF	TGTGCCAGCAGTGTGGAGGGCGGCCAGCCCCAGCATTTT
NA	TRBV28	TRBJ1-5	CASSLRPYEPQHF	TGTGCCAGCAGCTTACGACCCTATGAGCCCCAGCATTTT
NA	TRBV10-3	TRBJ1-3	CATKTGSSGSGNTIYF	TGTGCCACTAAGACAGGATCTTCGGGTTCTGGAAACACCATATATTTT
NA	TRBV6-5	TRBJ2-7	CASAVAPRGGEQYF	TGTGCCAGCGCGGTCGCCCCCAGGGGAGGCGAGCAGTACTTC
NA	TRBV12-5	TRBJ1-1	CASGLVTGSNTEAFF	TGTGCTAGTGGTTTGGTAACAGGTTCGAACACTGAAGCTTTCTTT
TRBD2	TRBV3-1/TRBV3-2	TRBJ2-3	CASSRDQLGLVTDTQYF	TGTGCCAGCAGCCGCGATCAACTGGGACTAGTCACAGATACGCAGTATTTT
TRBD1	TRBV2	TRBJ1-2	CASSEIDRGGGYTF	TGTGCCAGCAGTGAAATAGACAGGGGAGGTGGCTACACCTTC
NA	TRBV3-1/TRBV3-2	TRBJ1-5	CASSHQWGQPQHF	TGTGCCAGCAGCCACCAGTGGGGCCAGCCCCAGCATTTT
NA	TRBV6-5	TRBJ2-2	CASSYRLGGGELFF	TGTGCCAGCAGTTATAGGCTGGGAGGCGGGGAGCTGTTTTTT
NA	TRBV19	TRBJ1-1	CASKGTEAFF	TGTGCCAGTAAAGGGACTGAAGCTTTCTTT
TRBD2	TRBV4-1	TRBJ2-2	CASSKGTSGGAGELFF	TGCGCCAGCAGCAAAGGGACTAGCGGGGGGGCCGGGGAGCTGTTTTTT
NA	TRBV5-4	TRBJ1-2	CASSLSFQEPYGYTF	TGTGCCAGCAGCTTGAGTTTTCAGGAGCCCTATGGCTACACCTTC
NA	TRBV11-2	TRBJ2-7	CASSFSGGKGLEYF	TGTGCCAGCAGCTTTAGTGGCGGCAAGGGGTTGGAGTACTTC
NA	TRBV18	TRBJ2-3	CASSPARSTDTQYF	TGTGCCAGCTCACCGGCCCGCAGCACAGATACGCAGTATTTT
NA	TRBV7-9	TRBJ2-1	CASSSPPPFGGVSYNEQFF	TGTGCCAGCAGCTCCCCTCCGCCTTTTGGAGGGGTATCCTACAATGAGCAGTTCTTC
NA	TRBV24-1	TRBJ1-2	CATSDWGKSYGYTF	TGTGCCACCAGTGATTGGGGAAAATCCTATGGCTACACCTTC